This TCR beta chain was identified in a study of identical twins. Study-wide results and caveats: For out-of-frame beta sequences, excess twin sharing was weaker.

TCRdb fed the 5' RACE reads into MiXCR, producing one record per CDR3 protein. The repertoire holds hundreds of thousands of distinct CDR3 sequences, with around 24% as singletons. Trimming pared 1 base from V and 8 bases from J, leaving 20 bases between. Germline loops: CDR1 DFQATT, CDR2 SNEGSKA (reference sequence). The CDR3 sequence is 16 residues long. This clonotype was recorded a few times. What it recognizes is unknown. These sequences were also reported in another study, on T cells expressing NK-cell markers. Turning to that study: The CD3+CD56-NKG2C+ fraction of a handful of donors was also led by these clonotypes.

The sequenced material came from CD4+ T cells sorted from blood. This chain joins TRBV20-1 and TRBJ1-4; D gene uncertain. This receptor was taken from a woman between 18 and 30 years old in good health. CDR3 protein: CSARANSPAAKEKLFF. Here the CDR3 DNA reads TGCAGTGCTAGAGCCAATAGTCCCGCGGCCAAGGAAAAACTGTTTTTT.